The TCR beta chain under discussion was sequenced for a study of response to subunit inactivated influenza vaccine. General study findings and limits: The authors suggested that few new T cells are recruited per seasonal influenza vaccination.

With regard to this clonotype: Its antigen is as yet unknown.

One entry per CDR3 protein results from TCRdb running MiXCR on the RT-PCR reads. The sample includes more than 150,000 distinct CDR3 sequences, around a tenth seen only once; the top ten take approximately 39%. The specimen comprised CD8+ T cells sorted from PBMCs, sampled approximately 25 months after vaccination. This sequence was found in a man aged 50 to 69 who received an inactivated influenza vaccine.

CDR3 bases: TGTGCCAGCAGCCAAGTCCAGGCCTTTTATGGCTACACCTTC. Residues: CASSQVQAFYGYTF. V gene TRBV14 combines with J gene TRBJ1-2; D is unclear. CDR3 length: 14 residues. Trimming left V 1 base short and J 5 bases short, with 11 bases between. CDR1 is SGHDN, CDR2 FVKESK, per germline.